This TCR beta chain was recorded in a study of blood T cell repertoires in COVID-19. The wider study: The United States, Italy and Spain supplied acute and convalescent COVID-19 samples. Sample material is recorded as cDNA or gDNA derived from T cells, B-cell-depleted T cells, or PBMCs.

Only one count was recorded for this clone. The authors' processing: Cell counts per sample came from amplifying reference gene primers. The data were produced by immunoSEQ multiplex PCR, yet TCRdb's version contains in-frame clones alone and is incomplete. V and J calls and clone size are given by that table; D and trimming were obtained from the DNA. The sample comprises about 200,000 clones, about 85% of which are singletons, and about 5% rests with the top ten. V lost 0 bases and J lost 2, with 14 bases in between. Germline V lookup: CDR1 SGHRS, CDR2 YFSETQ. This CDR3 comprises 17 residues. This TCR was recovered from a woman aged 80 or over with acute or convalescent COVID-19. The source material was peripheral blood. The gene calls are TRBV5-1 and TRBJ1-4; maybe TRBD1 (5 bases). The CDR3 protein is CASSLGAQGGTNEKLFF. The CDR3 coding sequence is TGCGCCAGCAGCTTGGGGGCGCAGGGAGGGACTAATGAAAAACTGTTTTTT.